This TCR beta chain was captured in a study of cytomegalovirus exposure and HLA in healthy donors. The study, taken as a whole, reports: Later work associated roughly 15,000 TCR beta sequences with HLA alleles at 0.05 false discovery rate.

This PCR relied on a set of 60 Vbeta primers and 13 Jbeta primers. Produced via immunoSEQ multiplex PCR; TCRdb's table is partial and in-frame only. The sample includes about 100,000 clones, roughly 74% of them seen just once. Though nominally healthy at sampling, donors likely had unrecorded immune exposures. A remark on this clone: Its antigen is undetermined.

This CDR3 has 13 amino acids. From germline, CDR1 is SGHAT and CDR2 FQNNGV. Trimming removed 2 bases at V and 3 bases at J, with 8 bases between. V and J are TRBV11-2 and TRBJ2-7; D may be TRBD2 (6 bases). What was sequenced was PBMCs. This receptor was obtained from a woman in her thirties or forties in good health and CMV-seronegative. The CDR3 sequence is CASSLLRGYEQYF. CDR3 nucleotides: TGTGCCAGCAGCTTATTGCGGGGCTACGAGCAGTACTTC.